The 21 T cell receptor beta chains below were found in one sample sequenced in a study of T cells in Graves' hyperthyroidism and ophthalmopathy. The source material, RNA transcripts, was used to amplify TCR beta CDR3 regions. The HTBI set primed first-round TCR CDR3 RT-PCR. TCRdb re-analysed the multiplex PCR reads in MiXCR, keeping a single row per CDR3 protein. Of roughly 300,000 distinct CDR3 sequences listed, approximately 26% were seen once; the top ten hold approximately 25%. Sequences were obtained from blood. These receptor sequences come from a man aged 35 to 55 with Graves' hyperthyroidism that later progressed to Graves' ophthalmopathy.

This clonotype has a count of ten or more. The chain is built from TRBV15 and TRBJ2-7; D is uncertain. The germline V and J ends were trimmed by 0 bases and 6 bases, with 9 bases remaining between them. The germline V gene encodes CDR1 LNHNV and CDR2 YYDKDF (reference sequence). The CDR3 extends over 13 amino acids. The DNA of the CDR3 is TGTGCCACCAGCAGAGATGTGGGGTTCGAGCAGTACTTC. Translating it yields CATSRDVGFEQYF. The entire variable domain, with the rest obtained from reference TRBV15 and TRBJ2-7, is as follows: DAMVIQNPRYQVTQFGKPVTLSCSQTLNHNVMYWYQQKSSQAPKLLFHYYDKDFNNEADTPDNFQSRRPNTSFCFLDIRSPGLGDTAMYLCATSRDVGFEQYFGPGTRLTVT.

The chain recombines TRBV7-2 with TRBJ1-6; possibly TRBD1 for D (5 bases). The CDR3 is 15 amino acids. Trimming shortened V by 4 bases and J by 7 bases, and 14 bases separated the two germline ends. The germline gives CDR1 SGHTA, CDR2 FQGNSA. CDR3 sequence reads: CASSWYRDPNSPLHF. The CDR3 DNA reads TGTGCCAGCAGCTGGTACCGGGACCCCAATTCACCCCTCCACTTT.

This clonotype was recorded at least ten times. The chain joins TRBV12-3 or TRBV12-4 to TRBJ2-7; the match to TRBD2 covers 13 bases. The CDR3 covers 14 residues. V lost 5 bases to trimming and J lost 7 bases; unmatched junction nucleotides: 5. For the CDR3, the DNA is TGTGCCAGCAGTCTCGGACTAGCGGGAGTTGAGCAGTACTTC. It translates to CASSLGLAGVEQYF.

This chain links TRBV4-2 with TRBJ1-5, with 7 bases matching TRBD1. Trimming cost V 0 bases and J 4 bases; bases outside gene matches: 6. The CDR3 sequence is 16 residues long. Germline CDR1 is LGHNA and CDR2 is YNFKEQ. Here the CDR3 DNA reads TGTGCCAGCAGCCAAGACAGGGGGGGAAGTAATCAGCCCCAGCATTTT. Its protein product is CASSQDRGGSNQPQHF.

At least ten counts were recorded for this clonotype. V and J are TRBV20-1 and TRBJ1-1; the D gene is possibly TRBD1 (6 bases). Trimming shortened V by 3 bases and J by 4 bases, and 18 bases separated the two germline ends. The CDR3 consists of 15 residues. Germline V gene data show CDR1 as DFQATT and CDR2 as SNEGSKA (reference sequence). In nucleotides, the CDR3 is TGCAGTGCTAGCTCCCCCTCGGGGGCGAGCACTGAAGCTTTCTTT. Translating gives CSASSPSGASTEAFF.

The sample holds many counts of this clonotype. This chain joins TRBV6-5 and TRBJ1-3; D not resolved. This CDR3 contains 15 residues. V gave up 2 bases and J gave up 0 bases, with 8 bases separating them. Per the germline V gene, CDR1 is MNHEY and CDR2 is SVGAGI. CDR3 DNA: TGTGCCAGCAGTTACAGTGCGAGCTCTGGAAACACCATATATTTT. Translated, it gives CASSYSASSGNTIYF.

This clonotype was detected many times. The genes are TRBV24-1 and TRBJ2-1; 11 bases fit TRBD2. The ends lost 3 bases at V and 4 bases at J; junction bases unmatched: 4. Germline CDR1 is KGHDR and CDR2 is SFDVKD. The CDR3 covers 16 residues. The CDR3 coding sequence is TGTGCCACCAGTGATGTTAGCGGGAGGGATTACAATGAGCAGTTCTTC. Protein: CATSDVSGRDYNEQFF.

Ten or more counts support this clonotype. The V and J genes are TRBV7-2 and TRBJ2-2; D gene unclear. Germline assignment: CDR1 SGHTA and CDR2 FQGNSA. The CDR3 contains 14 residues. Trimming took 6 bases from V and 2 from J, leaving 10 bases between them. The CDR3 nucleotides read TGTGCCAGCAGAAAGACCCATAACACCGGGGAGCTGTTTTTT. Protein product: CASRKTHNTGELFF.

The CDR3 DNA reads TGTGCCAGCAGTCCCCTTTCCCGGAGGGGGGACACTGAAGCTTTCTTT. This sequence encodes CASSPLSRRGDTEAFF. This chain uses TRBV28 with TRBJ1-1; the D gene is possibly TRBD1 (6 bases). Germline V gene lookup returns CDR1 MDHEN and CDR2 SYDVKM. Trimming removed 5 bases from V and 3 bases from J, with 19 bases in between. CDR3 length equals 16 residues.

The V gene is TRBV28, the J gene TRBJ2-7; 14 nucleotides agree with TRBD2. Germline trimming cut 7 bases from V and 3 bases from J; bases unmatched to any gene: 14. This CDR3 spans 18 amino acids. Looked up from germline, CDR1 is MDHEN and CDR2 is SYDVKM. The CDR3 is CASTPPGLAGVSGYEQYF. Written as DNA, the CDR3 is TGTGCCAGCACCCCCCCGGGACTAGCGGGAGTGAGTGGCTACGAGCAGTACTTC.

This clonotype came up many times. This rearrangement joins TRBV15 to TRBJ2-5; D uncertain. CDR3 length: 14 residues. V was cut by 0 bases and J by 2 bases, with 7 bases left in between. The germline V gene encodes CDR1 LNHNV and CDR2 YYDKDF (reference sequence). DNA for the CDR3: TGTGCCACCAGCAGAGACCGCCTACAAGAGACCCAGTACTTC. The encoded protein is CATSRDRLQETQYF.

This clonotype occurred many times. The V and J genes are TRBV28 and TRBJ1-2; 9 bases fit TRBD1. J was trimmed by 7 bases and V by 7 bases; bases with no gene match: 10. In germline, CDR1 is MDHEN, CDR2 SYDVKM. The length of the CDR3 is 14 residues. The CDR3 reads CASKSTGGAAGYTF. DNA for the CDR3: TGTGCCAGCAAAAGTACAGGGGGCGCCGCTGGCTACACCTTC.

Ten or more counts support this clonotype. The V call is TRBV28, the J call TRBJ1-1; D remains unclear. Germline V gene data show CDR1 as MDHEN and CDR2 as SYDVKM. V lost 3 bases and J lost 0, with 14 bases in between. The CDR3 contains 16 residues. The CDR3 here is CASSFSRAFMNTEAFF. The CDR3 bases are TGTGCCAGCAGTTTTTCGAGGGCCTTCATGAACACTGAAGCTTTCTTT.

Concerning this clonotype: One end of the junction varies from germline; a read error may be responsible. The rearrangement uses TRBV12-3 or TRBV12-4 and TRBJ2-7; D is possibly TRBD2 (7 bases). This CDR3 region has 15 residues. The CDR3, as DNA: TGTGCCAGCAATAAAGGGGGGGAGTCTACCTACAAGCAGTACTTC. Its protein product is CASNKGGESTYKQYF.

The rearrangement links TRBV12-3 or TRBV12-4 to TRBJ1-1; no clear D. The CDR3 extends over 13 amino acids. Trimming stripped 1 base from V and 4 bases from J, with 7 bases between. The CDR3 DNA reads as TGTGCCAGCAGTTTAGTAGATAGCACTGAAGCTTTCTTT. It is translated as CASSLVDSTEAFF.

This clonotype occurred many times. The chain recombines TRBV19 with TRBJ1-5; 9 nucleotides align to TRBD1. V lost 8 bases to trimming and J lost 2 bases; unmatched junction nucleotides: 7. Per the germline V gene, CDR1 is LNHDA and CDR2 is SQIVND (reference sequence). The CDR3 contains 15 residues. As DNA, the CDR3 is TGTGCCAGTTCCAACCGACAGGGGGGCAATCAGCCCCAGCATTTT. It translates to CASSNRQGGNQPQHF.

This clonotype was counted ten times or more. The V call is TRBV10-3, the J call TRBJ1-5; D uncertain. This CDR3 comprises 15 residues. The germline CDR1 and CDR2 sequences are ENHRY and SYGVKD. Trimming removed 0 bases from V and 4 bases from J, with 10 bases in between. CDR3 coding DNA: TGTGCCATCAGTGAGTCGAGGGATGGTAATCAGCCCCAGCATTTT. Protein product: CAISESRDGNQPQHF.

The genes are TRBV7-3 and TRBJ2-7; a possible D gene is TRBD2 (5 bases). This CDR3 has 14 residues. Germline-derived CDR1 and CDR2 are SGHTA and FQGTGA. Between the trimmed V and J ends, which lost 5 bases and 2 bases, there was a span of 13 bases. This CDR3 reads CASSLEPGAYEQYF. The CDR3 DNA is TGTGCCAGCAGCCTCGAGCCCGGGGCCTACGAGCAGTACTTC.

The sample holds many counts of this clonotype. The genes are TRBV15 and TRBJ2-2; tentative D call: TRBD2 (6 bases). V was trimmed by 4 bases and J by 4 bases, leaving 10 bases between them. The CDR3 consists of 14 residues. Germline values: CDR1 LNHNV, CDR2 YYDKDF (reference sequence). CDR3 residues: CATSTSAGTGELFF. The CDR3 DNA sequence: TGTGCCACCAGCACTAGCGCCGGCACCGGGGAGCTGTTTTTT.

The table lists this clonotype with many counts. The chain recombines TRBV10-3 with TRBJ2-5; 10 nucleotides agree with TRBD1. In germline, CDR1 is ENHRY, CDR2 SYGVKD. V was clipped by 6 bases and J by 5 bases; unmatched bases: 6. There are 14 residues in the CDR3. In nucleotides, the CDR3 is TGTGCCATCAGACGGGACAGGGGAACGGAGACCCAGTACTTC. It encodes CAIRRDRGTETQYF.

This clonotype was detected ten times or more. The V call is TRBV20-1, the J call TRBJ1-2, with 11 bases fitting TRBD1. From germline, CDR1 is DFQATT and CDR2 SNEGSKA (reference sequence). The CDR3 runs 17 residues. J was trimmed by 1 base and V by 3 bases; bases with no gene match: 10. The CDR3 DNA follows: TGCAGTGCTAGGTGGCTTGGGACAGGGGGTCGTAACTATGGCTACACCTTC. Protein sequence: CSARWLGTGGRNYGYTF.